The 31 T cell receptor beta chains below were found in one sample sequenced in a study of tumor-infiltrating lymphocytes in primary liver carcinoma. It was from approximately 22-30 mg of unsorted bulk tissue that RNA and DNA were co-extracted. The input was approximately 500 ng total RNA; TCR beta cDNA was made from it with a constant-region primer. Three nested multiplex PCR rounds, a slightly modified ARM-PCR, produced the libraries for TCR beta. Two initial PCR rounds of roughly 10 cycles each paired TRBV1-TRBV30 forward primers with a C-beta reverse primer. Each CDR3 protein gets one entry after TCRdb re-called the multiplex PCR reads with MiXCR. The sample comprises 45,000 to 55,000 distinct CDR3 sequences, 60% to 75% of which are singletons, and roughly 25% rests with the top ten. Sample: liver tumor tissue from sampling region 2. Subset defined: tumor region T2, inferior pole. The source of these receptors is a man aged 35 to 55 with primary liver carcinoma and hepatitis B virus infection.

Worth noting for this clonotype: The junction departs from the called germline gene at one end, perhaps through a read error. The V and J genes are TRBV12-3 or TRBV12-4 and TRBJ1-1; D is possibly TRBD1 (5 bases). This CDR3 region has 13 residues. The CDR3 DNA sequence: TGTGCCAGCAGTGTGACAGAGTTGACTGAAACTTTCTTT. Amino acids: CASSVTELTETFF.

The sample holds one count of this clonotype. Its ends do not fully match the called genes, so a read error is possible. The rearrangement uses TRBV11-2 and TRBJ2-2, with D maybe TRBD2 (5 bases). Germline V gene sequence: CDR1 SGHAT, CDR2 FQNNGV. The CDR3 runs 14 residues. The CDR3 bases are TGTGCCAGCAGCTTATTAGAGGGAGCCGGGAAGCTGCTTTTT. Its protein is CASSLLEGAGKLLF.

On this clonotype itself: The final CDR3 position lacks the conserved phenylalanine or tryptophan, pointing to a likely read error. The CDR3 protein is CACSKGLAVITDTQYL. For the CDR3, the DNA is TGTGCCTGCAGCAAGGGACTAGCGGTTATCACAGATACGCAGTATCTT. This chain uses TRBV11-1 with TRBJ2-3; 11 bases map to TRBD2. The CDR3 extends over 16 amino acids. CDR1 is SGHAT, CDR2 FQDESV, per germline (reference sequence).

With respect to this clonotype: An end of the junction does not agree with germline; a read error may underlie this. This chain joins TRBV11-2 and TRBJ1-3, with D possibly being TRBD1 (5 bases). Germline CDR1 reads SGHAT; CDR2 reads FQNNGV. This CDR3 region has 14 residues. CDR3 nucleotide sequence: TGTACCAGCAGCATGGGGGAGAATAGAAACACCATATATTTC. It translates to CTSSMGENRNTIYF.

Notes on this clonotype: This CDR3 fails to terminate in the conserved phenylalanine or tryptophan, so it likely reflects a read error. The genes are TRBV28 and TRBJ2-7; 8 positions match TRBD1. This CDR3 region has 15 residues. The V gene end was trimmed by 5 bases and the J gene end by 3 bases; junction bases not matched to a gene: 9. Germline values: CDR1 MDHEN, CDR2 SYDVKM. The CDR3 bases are TGTGCCAGCAGTGGCAGGGGGCCCTTGATCTACGAGCAGTACCTC. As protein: CASSGRGPLIYEQYL.

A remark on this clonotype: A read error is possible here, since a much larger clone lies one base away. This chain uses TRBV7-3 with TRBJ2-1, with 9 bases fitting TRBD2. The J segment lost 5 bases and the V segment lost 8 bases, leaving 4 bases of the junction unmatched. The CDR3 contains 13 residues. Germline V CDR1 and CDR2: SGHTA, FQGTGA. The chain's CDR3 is CASATSGNNEQFF. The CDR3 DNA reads TGTGCCAGCGCGACTAGCGGCAACAATGAGCAGTTCTTC.

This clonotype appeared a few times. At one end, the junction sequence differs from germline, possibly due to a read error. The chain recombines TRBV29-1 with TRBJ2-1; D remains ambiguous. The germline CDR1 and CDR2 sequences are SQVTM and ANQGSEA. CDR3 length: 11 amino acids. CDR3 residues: CNVEGNNEHFF. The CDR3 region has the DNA TGCAACGTTGAAGGGAACAATGAGCACTTCTTC.

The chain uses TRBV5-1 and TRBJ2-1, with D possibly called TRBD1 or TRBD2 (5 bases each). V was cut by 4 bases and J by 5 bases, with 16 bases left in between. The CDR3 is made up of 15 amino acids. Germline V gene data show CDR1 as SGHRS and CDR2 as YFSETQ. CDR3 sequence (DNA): TGCGCCAGCAGCCACACCGGGGCAGTAAACAATGAGCAGTTCTTC. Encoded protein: CASSHTGAVNNEQFF.

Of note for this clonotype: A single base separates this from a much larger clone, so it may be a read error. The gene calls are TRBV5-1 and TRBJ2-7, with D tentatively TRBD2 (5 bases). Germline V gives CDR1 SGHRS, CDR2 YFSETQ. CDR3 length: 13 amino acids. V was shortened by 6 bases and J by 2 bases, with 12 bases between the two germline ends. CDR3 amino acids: CASIFAGAYEQYF. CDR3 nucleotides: TGCGCCAGCATCTTTGCGGGCGCCTACGAGCAGTACTTC.

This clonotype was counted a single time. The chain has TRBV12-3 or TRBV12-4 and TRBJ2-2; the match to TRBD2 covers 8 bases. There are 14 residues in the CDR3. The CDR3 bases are TGTGCATGCAATAAGCGGGAGTTTGGCGGGGAGCTGTTTTTT. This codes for CACNKREFGGELFF.

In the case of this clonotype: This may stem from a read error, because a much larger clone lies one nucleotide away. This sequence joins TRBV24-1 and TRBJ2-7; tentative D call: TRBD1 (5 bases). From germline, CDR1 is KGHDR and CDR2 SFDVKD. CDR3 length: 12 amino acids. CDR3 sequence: CATSQGSYEEYF. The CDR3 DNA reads TGTGCCACCAGTCAGGGATCCTACGAGGAGTACTTC.

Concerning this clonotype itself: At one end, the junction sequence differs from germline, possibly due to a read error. CDR3: CATGPTGVANAGELFF. The CDR3 nucleotides read TGTGCTACTGGTCCAACAGGGGTGGCGAACGCCGGGGAGCTGTTTTTT. The chain has TRBV12-5 and TRBJ2-2; 7 bases align to TRBD1. The germline V gene has CDR1 LGHNT and CDR2 FRNRAP. The CDR3 extends over 16 amino acids.

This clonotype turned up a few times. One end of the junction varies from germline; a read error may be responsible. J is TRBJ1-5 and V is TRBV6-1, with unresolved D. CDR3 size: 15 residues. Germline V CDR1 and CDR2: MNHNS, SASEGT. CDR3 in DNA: TGTGCCAGTAGTGAACGGAGTCTTGGCAATCAGCCCCAGCATTTT. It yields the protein CASSERSLGNQPQHF.

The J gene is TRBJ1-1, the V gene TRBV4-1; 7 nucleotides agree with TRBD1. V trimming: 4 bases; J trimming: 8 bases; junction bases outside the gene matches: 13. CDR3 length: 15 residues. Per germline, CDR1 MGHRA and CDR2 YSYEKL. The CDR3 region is CASSLMITGEMEAFF. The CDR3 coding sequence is TGCGCCAGCAGCCTAATGATAACAGGGGAAATGGAAGCTTTCTTT.

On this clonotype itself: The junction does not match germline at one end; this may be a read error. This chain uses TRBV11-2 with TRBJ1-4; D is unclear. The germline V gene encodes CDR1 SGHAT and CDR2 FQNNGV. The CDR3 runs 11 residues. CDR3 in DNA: TGTGCCAGCAAGGAGACCGAAAGACTGTTTTTT. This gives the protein CASKETERLFF.

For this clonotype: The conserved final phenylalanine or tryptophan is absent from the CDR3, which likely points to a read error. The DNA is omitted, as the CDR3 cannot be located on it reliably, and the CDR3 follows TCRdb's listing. The CDR3 here is CSVEKGNERYL. The V gene is TRBV29-1, the J gene TRBJ2-7. The CDR3 totals 11 residues, both ends included. Germline V gives CDR1 SQVTM, CDR2 ANQGSEA.

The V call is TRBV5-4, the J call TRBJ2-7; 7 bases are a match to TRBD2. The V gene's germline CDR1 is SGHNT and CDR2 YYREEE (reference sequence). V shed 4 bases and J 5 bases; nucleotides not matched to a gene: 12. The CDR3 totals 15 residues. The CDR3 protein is CASSDRLAGYNEQYF. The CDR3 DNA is TGTGCCAGCAGCGATCGACTAGCAGGGTACAACGAGCAGTACTTC. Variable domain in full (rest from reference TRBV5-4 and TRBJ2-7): ETGVTQSPTHLIKTRGQQVTLRCSSQSGHNTVSWYQQALGQGPQFIFQYYREEENGRGNFPPRFSGLQFPNYSSELNVNALELDDSALYLCASSDRLAGYNEQYFGPGTRLTVT.

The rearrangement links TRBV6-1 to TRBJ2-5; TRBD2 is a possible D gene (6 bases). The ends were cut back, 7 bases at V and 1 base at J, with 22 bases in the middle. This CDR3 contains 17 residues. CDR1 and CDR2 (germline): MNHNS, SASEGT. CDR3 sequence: CASNASTGVSRQETQYF. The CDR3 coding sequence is TGTGCCAGCAACGCTAGCACGGGGGTAAGCCGCCAAGAGACCCAGTACTTC.

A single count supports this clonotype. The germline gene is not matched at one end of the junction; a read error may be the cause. The CDR3 sequence is CASSQVTNYGYIF. The CDR3, as DNA: TGCGCCAGCAGCCAAGTAACTAACTATGGCTACATCTTT. V is TRBV4-1 and J is TRBJ1-2; D gene uncertain. The CDR3 is made up of 13 amino acids. Germline CDR1 and CDR2: MGHRA and YSYEKL.

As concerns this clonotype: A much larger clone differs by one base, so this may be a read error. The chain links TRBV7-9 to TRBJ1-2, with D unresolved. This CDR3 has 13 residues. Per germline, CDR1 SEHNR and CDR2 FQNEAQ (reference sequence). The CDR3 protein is CASSLAEYYGYAF. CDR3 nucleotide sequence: TGTGCCAGCAGCTTAGCGGAGTACTATGGCTACGCCTTC.

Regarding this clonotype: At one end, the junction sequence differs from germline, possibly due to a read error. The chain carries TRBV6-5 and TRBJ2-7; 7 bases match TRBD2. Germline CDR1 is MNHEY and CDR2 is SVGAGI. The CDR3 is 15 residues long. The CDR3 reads CASSWISGSTYGQYF. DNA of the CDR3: TGTGCCAGCAGTTGGATTAGCGGGTCTACCTACGGGCAGTACTTC.

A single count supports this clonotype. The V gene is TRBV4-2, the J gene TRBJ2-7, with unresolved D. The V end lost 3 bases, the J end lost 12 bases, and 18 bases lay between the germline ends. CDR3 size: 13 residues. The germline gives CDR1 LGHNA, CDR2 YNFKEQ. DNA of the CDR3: TGTGCCAGCAGCCATCTTCTGGCCTACGGGCGGTACTTC. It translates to CASSHLLAYGRYF.

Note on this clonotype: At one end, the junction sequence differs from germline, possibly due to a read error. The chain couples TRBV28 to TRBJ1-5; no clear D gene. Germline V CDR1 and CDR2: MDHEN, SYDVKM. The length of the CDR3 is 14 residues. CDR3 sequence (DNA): TGTGCCTGCAGTTTTCCCTGGGGCAATCAGCCCCAGCATTTT. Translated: CACSFPWGNQPQHF.

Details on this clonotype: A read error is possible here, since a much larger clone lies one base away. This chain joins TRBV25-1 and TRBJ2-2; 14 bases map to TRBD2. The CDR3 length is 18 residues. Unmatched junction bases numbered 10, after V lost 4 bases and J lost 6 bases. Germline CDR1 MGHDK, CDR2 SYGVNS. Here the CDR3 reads CASSGPRMGLAGAGELFF. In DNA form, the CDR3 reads TGTGCCAGCAGTGGTCCGAGGATGGGACTAGCGGGAGCCGGGGAGCTGTTTTTT. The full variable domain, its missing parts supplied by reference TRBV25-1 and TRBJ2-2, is EADIYQTPRYLVIGTGKKITLECSQTMGHDKMYWYQQDPGMELHLIHYSYGVNSTEKGDLSSESTVSRIRTEHFPLTLESARPSHTSQYLCASSGPRMGLAGAGELFFGEGSRLTVL.

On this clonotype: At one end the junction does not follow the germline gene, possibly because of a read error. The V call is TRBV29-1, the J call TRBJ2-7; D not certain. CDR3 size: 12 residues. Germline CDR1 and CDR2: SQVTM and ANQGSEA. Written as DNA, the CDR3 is TGCAGCGTCGAAGGACGGCGCTACGAGCAGTATTTC. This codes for CSVEGRRYEQYF.

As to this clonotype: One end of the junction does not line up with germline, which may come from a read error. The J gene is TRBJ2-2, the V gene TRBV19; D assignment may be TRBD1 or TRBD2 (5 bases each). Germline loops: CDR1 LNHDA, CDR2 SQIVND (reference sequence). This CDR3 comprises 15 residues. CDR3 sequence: CASTYSGKNTGELLF. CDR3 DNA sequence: TGTGCCAGTACCTACTCAGGGAAGAACACTGGGGAGCTGCTTTTT.

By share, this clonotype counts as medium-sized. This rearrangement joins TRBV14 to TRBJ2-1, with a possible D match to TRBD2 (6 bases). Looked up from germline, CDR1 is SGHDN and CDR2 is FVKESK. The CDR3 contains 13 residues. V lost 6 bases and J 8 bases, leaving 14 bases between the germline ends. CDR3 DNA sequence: TGTGCCAGCAGTCCCGGGACTCGGGATGAGCAGTTCTTC. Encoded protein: CASSPGTRDEQFF.

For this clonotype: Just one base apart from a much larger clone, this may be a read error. This chain's CDR3 is CGVVQHEQFF. The CDR3 DNA reads TGCGGCGTTGTTCAGCATGAGCAGTTCTTC. V gene TRBV29-1 combines with J gene TRBJ2-1; D unclear. Germline CDR1 SQVTM, CDR2 ANQGSEA. The CDR3 is 10 amino acids.

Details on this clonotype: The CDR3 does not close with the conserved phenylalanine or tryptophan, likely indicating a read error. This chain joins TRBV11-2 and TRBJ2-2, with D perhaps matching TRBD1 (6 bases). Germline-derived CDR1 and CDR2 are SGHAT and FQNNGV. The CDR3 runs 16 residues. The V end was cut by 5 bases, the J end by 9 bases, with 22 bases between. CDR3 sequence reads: CASSAPGQTNIRELFS. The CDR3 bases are TGTGCCAGCAGCGCCCCGGGACAAACAAACATCAGGGAGCTGTTTTCT.

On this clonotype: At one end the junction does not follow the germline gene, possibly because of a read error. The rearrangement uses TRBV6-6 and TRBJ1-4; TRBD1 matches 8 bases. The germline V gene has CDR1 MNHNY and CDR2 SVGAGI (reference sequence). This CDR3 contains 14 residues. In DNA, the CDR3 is TGTGCCAGCAATAAGGGACAGGACAATGAAAAACTGCTTTTT. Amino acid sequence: CASNKGQDNEKLLF.

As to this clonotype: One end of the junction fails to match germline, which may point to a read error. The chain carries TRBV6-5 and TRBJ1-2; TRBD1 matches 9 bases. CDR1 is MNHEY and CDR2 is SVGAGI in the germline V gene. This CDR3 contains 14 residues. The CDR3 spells CAISDRGKDYGNTF. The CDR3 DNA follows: TGTGCCATTTCGGACAGGGGAAAAGACTATGGCAACACCTTC.